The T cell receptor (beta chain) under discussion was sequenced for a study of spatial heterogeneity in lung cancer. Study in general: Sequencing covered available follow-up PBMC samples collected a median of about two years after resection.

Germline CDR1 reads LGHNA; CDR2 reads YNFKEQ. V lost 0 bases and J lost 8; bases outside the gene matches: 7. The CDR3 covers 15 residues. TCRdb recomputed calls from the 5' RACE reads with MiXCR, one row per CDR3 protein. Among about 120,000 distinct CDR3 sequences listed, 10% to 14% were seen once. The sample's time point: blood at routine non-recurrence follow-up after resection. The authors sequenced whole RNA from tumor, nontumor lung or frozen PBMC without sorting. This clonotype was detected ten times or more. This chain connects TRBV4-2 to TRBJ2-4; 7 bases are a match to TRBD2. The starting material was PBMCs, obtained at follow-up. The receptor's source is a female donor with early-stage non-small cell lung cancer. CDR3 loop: CASSQETWGGDIQYF. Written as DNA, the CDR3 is TGTGCCAGCAGCCAAGAAACTTGGGGAGGGGACATTCAGTACTTC.